One and the same sample provided the 13 T cell receptor beta chains below, sequenced in a study of CD8 T cells in Susac syndrome. RNA, at about 0.45 to 1 ug, was reverse transcribed with random hexamers. Each CDR3 protein is one row after TCRdb ran MiXCR on the immunoSEQ multiplex PCR reads. Altogether about 130,000 distinct CDR3 sequences are present, approximately 95% being singletons, with the ten largest covering approximately 0.31%. Material: CD8+ T cells from PBMCs. The receptors here all came from a human donor with multiple sclerosis.

V gene TRBV29-1 combines with J gene TRBJ2-2; D call uncertain. Germline lookup yields CDR1 SQVTM and CDR2 ANQGSEA. V was trimmed by 6 bases and J by 0 bases, leaving 14 bases between them. CDR3 size: 15 residues. The CDR3 loop reads CSVPGVGTNTGELFF. CDR3 nucleotide sequence: TGCAGCGTACCTGGGGTAGGGACGAACACCGGGGAGCTGTTTTTT.

A note on this clonotype: The junction shows a germline mismatch at one end, possibly a read error. The chain links TRBV9 to TRBJ2-2; D is uncertain. Germline lookup yields CDR1 SGDLS and CDR2 YYNGEE. The CDR3 is 16 residues long. The CDR3 spells CASSDFGPVNTEELFF. CDR3 sequence (DNA): TGTGCCAGCAGCGACTTCGGACCCGTGAACACCGAGGAGCTGTTTTTT.

This chain uses TRBV29-1 with TRBJ1-1, with D unresolved. V was pared by 6 bases and J by 6 bases, with 5 bases between. Germline loops: CDR1 SQVTM, CDR2 ANQGSEA. The CDR3 runs 9 residues. CDR3 bases: TGCAGCGTCGGACCTGAAGCTTTCTTT. It encodes CSVGPEAFF.

The genes are TRBV12-3 or TRBV12-4 and TRBJ1-3; D is possibly TRBD1 (6 bases). The CDR3 sequence is 15 residues long. V was clipped by 4 bases and J by 1 base, with 11 bases between them. In DNA, the CDR3 is TGTGCCAGCAGTTCCCCACAGGGATCTGGAAACACCATATATTTT. Its protein is CASSSPQGSGNTIYF.

This clonotype was seen just once. The chain links TRBV19 to TRBJ2-1; TRBD1 aligns across 8 bases. Trimming cost V 6 bases and J 2 bases; bases outside gene matches: 6. The germline V gene encodes CDR1 LNHDA and CDR2 SQIVND (reference sequence). The CDR3 runs 15 residues. The CDR3 bases are TGTGCCAGTAGACTTCGACAGGGGCCCTACAATGAGCAGTTCTTC. This translates into CASRLRQGPYNEQFF.

V gene TRBV19 combines with J gene TRBJ2-5, with D possibly being TRBD1 (5 bases). The CDR3 contains 13 residues. Trimming took 4 bases from V and 2 from J, leaving 8 bases between them. The V gene's germline CDR1 is LNHDA and CDR2 SQIVND (reference sequence). For the CDR3, the DNA is TGTGCCAGTAGTAACCAGGGACAAGAGACCCAGTACTTC. Protein product: CASSNQGQETQYF.

The chain's CDR3 is CAWSSGSGGNQPQHF. CDR3 coding DNA: TGTGCCTGGAGTTCAGGGTCAGGAGGCAATCAGCCCCAGCATTTT. The chain recombines TRBV30 with TRBJ1-5; TRBD1 might be the D (5 bases). This CDR3 spans 15 amino acids. Trimming stripped 2 bases from V and 2 bases from J, with 13 bases between. Germline values: CDR1 GTSNPN, CDR2 SVGIG (reference sequence).

The chain uses TRBV4-1 and TRBJ2-1; tentative D call: TRBD2 (6 bases). There are 16 residues in the CDR3. Trimming removed 0 bases at V and 4 bases at J, with 13 bases between. The germline CDR1 and CDR2 sequences are MGHRA and YSYEKL. CDR3 sequence reads: CASSQDLGGKYNEQFF. Written as DNA, the CDR3 is TGCGCCAGCAGCCAAGATCTTGGAGGGAAATACAATGAGCAGTTCTTC.

This clonotype has just one count. This chain connects TRBV27 to TRBJ1-1, with D perhaps matching TRBD1 (5 bases). Germline-derived CDR1 and CDR2 are MNHEY and SMNVEV (reference sequence). V was trimmed by 0 bases and J by 4 bases, leaving 9 bases between them. The CDR3 covers 14 residues. The CDR3 region is CASSLSGVGTEAFF. The CDR3, as DNA: TGTGCCAGCAGTTTATCGGGGGTGGGCACTGAAGCTTTCTTT.

This chain joins TRBV20-1 and TRBJ1-1; D unresolved. This CDR3 is built from 12 residues. CDR1 is DFQATT and CDR2 is SNEGSKA in the germline V gene (reference sequence). V gave up 0 bases and J gave up 5 bases, with 7 bases separating them. The CDR3 nucleotides are TGCAGTGCTAGAGATCTCGGGACTGAAGCTTTCTTT. Protein sequence: CSARDLGTEAFF.

This sequence joins TRBV4-1 and TRBJ1-1, with D uncertain. The CDR3 is 15 amino acids. V dropped 3 bases and J dropped 3 bases, with 14 bases sitting between them. CDR1 and CDR2 from the germline V gene are MGHRA and YSYEKL. The CDR3 sequence is CASSHPTGSHTEAFF. In DNA form, the CDR3 reads TGCGCCAGCAGCCATCCAACCGGATCCCACACTGAAGCTTTCTTT.

This chain joins TRBV24-1 and TRBJ2-2; 9 nucleotides match TRBD2. Trimming at V came to 7 bases and at J to 4 bases, leaving 9 bases not matched to a gene. Germline V gives CDR1 KGHDR, CDR2 SFDVKD. CDR3 length: 16 residues. CDR3 sequence (DNA): TGTGCCACCAGCGCTCGAGCGGGGGGCCTCACCGGGGAGCTGTTTTTT. Translating gives CATSARAGGLTGELFF.

The V and J genes are TRBV6-1 and TRBJ1-5, with unresolved D. The CDR3 extends over 12 amino acids. Trimming cost V 8 bases and J 4 bases, with 9 bases left between them. From germline, CDR1 is MNHNS and CDR2 SASEGT. The CDR3 sequence: CASCSGNQPQHF. The CDR3 coding sequence is TGTGCCAGCTGCTCAGGAAATCAGCCCCAGCATTTT.